Below are 11 T cell receptor beta chains sequenced from a single sample in a study of blood T cells in healthy people across ages (dated by TCRdb to the mid-2010s). Library construction relied on 5' RACE. The sample was run on an Illumina HiSeq 2500. The second PCR ran for about 7 to 11 cycles and used a J-beta primer mix along with a sample-barcoded 5' primer. TCRdb trimmed the raw reads at Q25, called clones with MiXCR and kept productive beta chains. Records with the same CDR3 protein are collapsed into one entry carrying the most frequent genes and DNA. For this sample the table gives some 760,000 distinct CDR3 sequences, of which approximately 25% were detected only once. Roughly 9% of the sample belongs to the ten largest clones. The same data also contributed to another study, on T cells of mothers and their children.

Sequences were obtained from blood. These receptors all come from a boy younger than 18 in good health.

This clonotype was counted between two and nine times. The genes are TRBV20-1 and TRBJ1-4, with D possibly TRBD1 on 6 matching bases. The CDR3 sequence is 15 residues long. Germline CDR1 DFQATT, CDR2 SNEGSKA (reference sequence). V was shortened by 6 bases and J by 3 bases, with 17 bases between the two germline ends. As DNA, the CDR3 is TGCAGTGCGAGCACGGGGGCGGAATCTAATGAAAAACTGTTTTTT. Amino acids: CSASTGAESNEKLFF.

This sequence joins TRBV20-1 and TRBJ2-2, with unresolved D. Per germline, CDR1 DFQATT and CDR2 SNEGSKA (reference sequence). Trimming took 2 bases from V and 2 from J, leaving 6 bases between them. This CDR3 is 13 amino acids long. Written as DNA, the CDR3 is TGCAGTGCTAGAACTTTTAACACCGGGGAGCTGTTTTTT. It translates to CSARTFNTGELFF.

This clonotype turned up a few times. The chain couples TRBV5-1 to TRBJ2-7; D possibly uses TRBD1 or TRBD2 (5 bases each). The V end lost 1 base, the J end lost 2 bases, and 13 bases lay between the germline ends. This CDR3 comprises 15 residues. CDR1 SGHRS and CDR2 YFSETQ come from the germline V gene. The CDR3 bases are TGCGCCAGCAGCTTGTCCCGGGACGTAACCTACGAGCAGTACTTC. Translation gives CASSLSRDVTYEQYF.

This clonotype was counted only a few times. This chain connects TRBV29-1 to TRBJ1-2, with 7 bases identical to TRBD1. Germline CDR1 is SQVTM and CDR2 is ANQGSEA. The CDR3 has 14 amino acids. Trimming removed 6 bases from V and 0 bases from J; junction bases left unmatched: 7. CDR3: CSVDSTGTNYGYTF. The CDR3, as DNA: TGCAGCGTAGACTCGACAGGGACTAACTATGGCTACACCTTC.

The gene calls are TRBV4-1 and TRBJ2-7, with D unresolved. In germline, CDR1 is MGHRA, CDR2 YSYEKL. This CDR3 comprises 13 residues. Trimming stripped 0 bases from V and 8 bases from J, with 11 bases between. The CDR3 loop reads CASSQDIALKQYF. CDR3 in DNA: TGCGCCAGCAGCCAAGATATTGCGCTCAAGCAGTACTTC.

The chain uses TRBV5-1 and TRBJ2-1; unclear D gene. This CDR3 region has 11 residues. From germline, CDR1 is SGHRS and CDR2 YFSETQ. Between the trimmed V and J ends, which lost 4 bases and 5 bases, there was a span of 4 bases. The CDR3 bases are TGCGCCAGCAGCCAGCACAATGAGCAGTTCTTC. Its protein product is CASSQHNEQFF.

J is TRBJ1-2 and V is TRBV5-1; no clear D. Germline CDR1 reads SGHRS; CDR2 reads YFSETQ. The CDR3 runs 12 residues. Trimming removed 4 bases at V and 1 base at J, with 5 bases between. CDR3 coding DNA: TGCGCCAGCAGCATGGATAACTATGGCTACACCTTC. Its translation is CASSMDNYGYTF.

Only a few counts were recorded for this clonotype. This sequence joins TRBV28 and TRBJ2-5; 10 bases align to TRBD2. The J call is in doubt because the DNA end fits TRBJ2-1 better. Germline V gene lookup returns CDR1 MDHEN and CDR2 SYDVKM. This CDR3 is built from 15 residues. CDR3 amino acids: CASSFFSGGAYEQFF. The CDR3, as DNA: TGTGCCAGCAGTTTCTTCAGCGGGGGGGCCTATGAGCAGTTCTTC.

This clonotype was seen a handful of times. The J gene is TRBJ1-3, the V gene TRBV7-9; D unclear. The V gene's germline CDR1 is SEHNR and CDR2 FQNEAQ (reference sequence). This CDR3 contains 14 residues. Between the trimmed V and J ends, which lost 5 bases and 0 bases, there was a span of 8 bases. CDR3 sequence (DNA): TGTGCCAGCAGCCCGCGGTCCTCTGGAAACACCATATATTTT. Amino acid sequence: CASSPRSSGNTIYF.

V usage is TRBV7-9 and J usage is TRBJ2-7, with D hard to call. Trimming removed 1 base at V and 6 bases at J, with 7 bases between. The CDR3 extends over 12 amino acids. CDR1 SEHNR and CDR2 FQNEAQ come from the germline V gene (reference sequence). The DNA of the CDR3 is TGTGCCAGCAGCTTAGGTTCGACCGAGCAGTACTTC. Translation: CASSLGSTEQYF.

This clonotype has only a few counts. The V and J genes are TRBV2 and TRBJ2-5; 9 positions match TRBD1. The closer fit of TRBJ2-7 to the DNA end suggests the J call may be wrong. Looked up from germline, CDR1 is SNHLY and CDR2 is FYNNEI. There are 13 residues in the CDR3. CDR3 sequence reads: CASRQGARYEQYF. CDR3 DNA: TGTGCCAGCAGACAGGGGGCGAGGTACGAGCAGTACTTC.